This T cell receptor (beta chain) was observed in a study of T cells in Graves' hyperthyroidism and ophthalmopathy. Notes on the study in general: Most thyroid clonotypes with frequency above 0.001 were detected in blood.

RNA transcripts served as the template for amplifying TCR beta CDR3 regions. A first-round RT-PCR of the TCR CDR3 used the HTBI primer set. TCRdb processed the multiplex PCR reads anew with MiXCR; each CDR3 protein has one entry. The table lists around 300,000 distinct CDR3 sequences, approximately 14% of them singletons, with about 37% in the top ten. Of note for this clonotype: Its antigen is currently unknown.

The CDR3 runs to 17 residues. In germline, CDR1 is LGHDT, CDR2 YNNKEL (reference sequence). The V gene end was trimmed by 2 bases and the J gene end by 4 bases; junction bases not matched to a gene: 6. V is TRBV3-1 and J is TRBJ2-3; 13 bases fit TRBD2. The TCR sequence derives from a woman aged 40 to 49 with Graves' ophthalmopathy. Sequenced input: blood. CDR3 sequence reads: CASSQRTTSGGADTQYF. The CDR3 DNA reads TGTGCCAGCAGCCAAAGGACAACTAGCGGGGGGGCAGATACGCAGTATTTT.